This TCR beta chain was observed in a study of blood T cells in healthy people across ages. Healthy Russian Caucasian donors spanned ages about 6 to 100 years. A J-beta primer mix and a sample-barcoded 5' primer were used in a second PCR of roughly 7 to 12 cycles. TCRdb reprocessed the 5' RACE reads with MiXCR, giving one entry per CDR3 protein. The table lists about 1.5 million distinct CDR3 sequences, about 45% of them singletons. The V end was cut by 4 bases, the J end by 0 bases, with 17 bases between. The CDR3 has 17 amino acids. Germline V gives CDR1 SGHVS, CDR2 FQNEAQ. The chain uses TRBV7-8 and TRBJ2-3; the D gene could be TRBD1 or TRBD2 (7 bases each). The sequence came from a woman between 18 and 29 years old in good health. Sequenced: blood. CDR3 in amino acids: CASSSGRGPSSTDTQYF. In nucleotides, the CDR3 is TGTGCCAGCAGCTCAGGGAGGGGGCCTTCTAGCACAGATACGCAGTATTTT.